This entry features one T cell receptor (beta chain) sequence. What it binds is not known. The entry originates in a study of cytomegalovirus exposure and HLA in healthy donors. The wider study: The Caucasian-associated ancestry cluster contained 81% of the roughly 400 genotyped donors.

PCR was performed using 60 Vbeta and 13 Jbeta primers. Clones were sequenced by immunoSEQ multiplex PCR, and TCRdb holds only the in-frame ones, with some missing. In total, the table holds over 45,000 clones. Looked up from germline, CDR1 is MNHEY and CDR2 is SMNVEV (reference sequence). Trimming cost V 2 bases and J 8 bases; bases outside gene matches: 2. The CDR3 is 14 residues long. Whole-study results and caveats: Some V segments could not be told apart, so they were left out, TRBV6-2 and TRBV6-3 among them. Earlier analysis found most TCR beta V segments productive about 90% or about 30% of the time.

The chain carries TRBV27 and TRBJ1-6; 8 positions match TRBD1. The clonotype was recovered from a woman in her forties in good health and CMV-seronegative. Sequencing was done on a sample of PBMCs. The CDR3 DNA reads TGTGCCAGCAGTTTAGACAGGGGTTATTCACCCCTCCACTTT. It translates to CASSLDRGYSPLHF.